The entry below describes one T cell receptor (beta chain). The antigen is undetermined. The data are from a study of T cell responses to AZD1222 COVID-19 vaccine. The study, taken as a whole, reports: The sample set comprised mostly white British donors with more females, and clonal diversity was possibly underestimated.

The repertoire was sequenced with immunoSEQ multiplex PCR; TCRdb's copy has only in-frame clones and lacks some. Among roughly 100,000 clones, roughly 84% were seen once, and the ten largest hold approximately 15%. V was trimmed by 1 base and J by 5 bases, leaving 9 bases between them. The germline V gene encodes CDR1 MNHNS and CDR2 SASEGT. The CDR3 sequence is 14 residues long. This chain joins TRBV6-1 and TRBJ1-5, with D uncertain. This TCR was sampled from an adult who received the AZD1222 COVID-19 vaccine. Sequencing was performed on peripheral blood, taken 28 days after the second AZD1222 dose. The DNA of the CDR3 is TGTGCCAGCAGTGAAGACCCGGGGTATCAGCCCCAGCATTTT. Translation gives CASSEDPGYQPQHF.